The subject of this entry is one T cell receptor beta chain. Antigen specificity is unknown. One end of the junction does not line up with germline, which may come from a read error. These data are taken from a study of tumor-infiltrating lymphocytes in primary liver carcinoma. The wider study: Recorded tumor stage was T1-T3 N0M0, with diameters of roughly 4 to 10 cm. Samples had roughly 3.65 to 7.13 million productive TCRbeta reads, comparable between tissue types.

Unsorted whole blood served as the source of blood RNA, and germline DNA was extracted as well. The CDR3 runs 14 residues. Germline V gene data show CDR1 as SGHNT and CDR2 as YYREEE (reference sequence). Researchers generated TCR beta cDNA from about 500 ng of total RNA, relying on a constant-region primer. Researchers made the TCR beta libraries by running three nested multiplex PCR rounds with slightly modified ARM-PCR. For 10 cycles apiece, the opening two PCR rounds ran with TRBV1-TRBV30 forward primers and a C-beta reverse primer. One entry per CDR3 protein results from TCRdb running MiXCR on the multiplex PCR reads. Of approximately 300,000 distinct CDR3 sequences detected, around three fifths appear once; the ten largest clones hold around 9.5%. Findings of the study overall: Tumors carried a top-250-clone fraction significantly exceeding that of blood (p = 0.039). Since the samples were bulk and unsorted, the CD4+ and CD8+ repertoires were not compared.

The genes are TRBV5-4 and TRBJ1-3; 7 bases are a match to TRBD1. The clonotype comes from a man aged 40-55 years with primary liver carcinoma and hepatitis B virus infection. Sequenced material: peripheral blood. The CDR3 region has the DNA TGTGCCAGCAGCTTTCAGGGGGGAGGAAACACCAAATATTTT. This encodes CASSFQGGGNTKYF.